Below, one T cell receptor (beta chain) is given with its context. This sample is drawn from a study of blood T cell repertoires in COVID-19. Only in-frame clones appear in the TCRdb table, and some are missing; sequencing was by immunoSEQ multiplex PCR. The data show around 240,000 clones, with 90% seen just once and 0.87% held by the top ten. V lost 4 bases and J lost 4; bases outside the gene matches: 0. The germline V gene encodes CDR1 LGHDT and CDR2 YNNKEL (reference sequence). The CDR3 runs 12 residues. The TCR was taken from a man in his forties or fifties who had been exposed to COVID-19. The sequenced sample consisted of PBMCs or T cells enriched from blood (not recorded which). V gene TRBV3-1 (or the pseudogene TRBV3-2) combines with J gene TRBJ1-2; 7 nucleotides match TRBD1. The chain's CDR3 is CASSPGGYGYTF. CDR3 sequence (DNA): TGTGCCAGCAGCCCAGGGGGCTATGGCTACACCTTC.